These 2 T cell receptor beta chains came from one sample sequenced in a study of blood T cells in healthy people across ages. Primers used in a second PCR of about 7 to 12 cycles were a sample-barcoded 5' primer and a J-beta primer mix. TCRdb re-derived calls from the 5' RACE reads in MiXCR, one entry per CDR3 protein. Of some 1.4 million distinct CDR3 sequences listed, around two fifths are singletons. What was sequenced was blood. The receptors here all came from a young woman in good health.

This sequence joins TRBV6-5 and TRBJ2-2; D not resolved. Per germline, CDR1 MNHEY and CDR2 SVGAGI. The CDR3 loop spans 15 amino acids. V lost 0 bases and J lost 7, with 12 bases in between. CDR3 in amino acids: CASSYSDWAHGELFF. The CDR3 DNA reads TGTGCCAGCAGTTACTCTGACTGGGCGCACGGGGAGCTGTTTTTT.

The chain is built from TRBV30 and TRBJ2-7, with unresolved D. V shed 3 bases and J shed 6 bases, with 12 bases lying between them. The CDR3 is 12 residues long. CDR1 and CDR2 from the germline V gene are GTSNPN and SVGIG (reference sequence). Here the CDR3 DNA reads TGTGCCTGGAGGACGGCCCTCGGCGAGCAGTACTTC. Translating it yields CAWRTALGEQYF. The complete variable domain, with remaining parts taken from reference TRBV30 and TRBJ2-7, reads SQTIHQWPATLVQPVGSPLSLECTVEGTSNPNLYWYRQAAGRGLQLLFYSVGIGQISSEVPQNLSASRPQDRQFILSSKKLLLSDSGFYLCAWRTALGEQYFGPGTRLTVT.